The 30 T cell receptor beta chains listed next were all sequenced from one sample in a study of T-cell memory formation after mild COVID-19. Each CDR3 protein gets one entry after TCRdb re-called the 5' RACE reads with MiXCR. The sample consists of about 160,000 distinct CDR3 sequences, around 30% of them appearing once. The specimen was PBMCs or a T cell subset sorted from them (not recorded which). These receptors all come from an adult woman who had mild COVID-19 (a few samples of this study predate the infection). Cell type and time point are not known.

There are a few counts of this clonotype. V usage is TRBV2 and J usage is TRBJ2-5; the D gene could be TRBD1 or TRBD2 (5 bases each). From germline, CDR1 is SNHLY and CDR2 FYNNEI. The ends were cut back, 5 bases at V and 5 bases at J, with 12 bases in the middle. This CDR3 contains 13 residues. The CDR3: CASSNSGRETQYF. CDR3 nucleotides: TGTGCCAGCAGTAACTCGGGGCGGGAGACCCAGTACTTC.

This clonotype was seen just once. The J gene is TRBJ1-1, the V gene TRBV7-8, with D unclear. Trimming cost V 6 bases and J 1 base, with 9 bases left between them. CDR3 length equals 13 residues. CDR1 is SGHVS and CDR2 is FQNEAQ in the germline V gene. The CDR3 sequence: CASRFTWNTEAFF. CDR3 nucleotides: TGTGCCAGCAGGTTTACTTGGAACACTGAAGCTTTCTTT.

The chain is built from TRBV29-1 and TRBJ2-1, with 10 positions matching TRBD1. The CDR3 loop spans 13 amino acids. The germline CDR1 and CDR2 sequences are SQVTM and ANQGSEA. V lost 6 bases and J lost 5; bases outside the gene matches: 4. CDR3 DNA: TGCAGCGTGGGACAGGGGTTTGACAATGAGCAGTTCTTC. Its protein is CSVGQGFDNEQFF.

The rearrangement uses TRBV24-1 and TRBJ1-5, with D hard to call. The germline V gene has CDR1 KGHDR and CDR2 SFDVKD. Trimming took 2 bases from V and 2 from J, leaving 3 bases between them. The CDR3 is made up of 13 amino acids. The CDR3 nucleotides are TGTGCCACCAGTGATTCAGGCAATCAGCCCCAGCATTTT. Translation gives CATSDSGNQPQHF.

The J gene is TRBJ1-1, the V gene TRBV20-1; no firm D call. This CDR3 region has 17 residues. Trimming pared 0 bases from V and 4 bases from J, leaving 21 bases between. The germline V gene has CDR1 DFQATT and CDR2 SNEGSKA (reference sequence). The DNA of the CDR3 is TGCAGTGCTAGAGATTATTCGGGCGGATCGGGGAGCACTGAAGCTTTCTTT. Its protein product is CSARDYSGGSGSTEAFF.

CDR3 nucleotide sequence: TGCAGCGCCCCCCCGGGGGTGGTCGAGAAGAGAGCCCGCGGCAATCAGCCCCAGCATTTT. Protein sequence: CSAPPGVVEKRARGNQPQHF. The chain joins TRBV29-1 to TRBJ1-5, with D perhaps TRBD1 (5 bases). The CDR3 runs 20 residues. Germline CDR1 SQVTM, CDR2 ANQGSEA. Deletions cut 7 bases from V and 2 bases from J, with 33 bases between.

The CDR3 DNA follows: TGTGCCATCAGAAAAAACGGGGACACTGAAGCTTTCTTT. The encoded protein is CAIRKNGDTEAFF. The rearrangement uses TRBV10-3 and TRBJ1-1; no reliable D call. CDR1 is ENHRY, CDR2 SYGVKD, per germline. CDR3 length: 13 amino acids. Trimming stripped 6 bases from V and 3 bases from J, with 11 bases between.

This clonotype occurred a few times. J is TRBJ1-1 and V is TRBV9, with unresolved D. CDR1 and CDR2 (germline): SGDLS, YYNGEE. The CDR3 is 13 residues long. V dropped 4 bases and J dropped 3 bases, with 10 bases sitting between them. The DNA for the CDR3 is TGTGCCAGCAGCAAATCGGGGTACACTGAAGCTTTCTTT. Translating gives CASSKSGYTEAFF.

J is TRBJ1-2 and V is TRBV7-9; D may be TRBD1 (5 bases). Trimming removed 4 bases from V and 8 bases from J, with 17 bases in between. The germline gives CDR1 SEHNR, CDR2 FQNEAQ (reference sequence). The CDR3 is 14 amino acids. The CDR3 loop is CASSSRGWEGGYTF. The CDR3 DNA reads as TGTGCCAGCAGCTCTAGGGGATGGGAAGGGGGCTACACCTTC.

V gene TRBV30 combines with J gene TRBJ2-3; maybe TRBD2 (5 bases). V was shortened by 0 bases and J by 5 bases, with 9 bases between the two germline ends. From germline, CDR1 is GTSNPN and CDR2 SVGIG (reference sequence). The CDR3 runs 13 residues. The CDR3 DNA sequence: TGTGCCTGGAGTGTGGGAGTCGTAGATACGCAGTATTTT. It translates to CAWSVGVVDTQYF.

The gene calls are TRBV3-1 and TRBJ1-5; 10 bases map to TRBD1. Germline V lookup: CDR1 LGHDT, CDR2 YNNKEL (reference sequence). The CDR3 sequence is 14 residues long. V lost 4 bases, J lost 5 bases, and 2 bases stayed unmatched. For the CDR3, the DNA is TGTGCCAGCAGCCCTGGGACAGGGGATCAGCCCCAGCATTTT. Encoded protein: CASSPGTGDQPQHF.

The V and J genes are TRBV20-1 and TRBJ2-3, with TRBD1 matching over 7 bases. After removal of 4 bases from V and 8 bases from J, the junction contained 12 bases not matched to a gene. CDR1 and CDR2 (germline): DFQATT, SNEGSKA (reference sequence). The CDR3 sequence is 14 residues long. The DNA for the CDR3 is TGCAGTGCTAAACCTGAGAACCACAGGGGTACGCAGTATTTT. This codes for CSAKPENHRGTQYF.

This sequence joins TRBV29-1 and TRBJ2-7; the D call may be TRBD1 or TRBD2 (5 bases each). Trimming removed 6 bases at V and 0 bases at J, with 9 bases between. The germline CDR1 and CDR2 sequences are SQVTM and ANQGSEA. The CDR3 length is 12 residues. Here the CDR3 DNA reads TGCAGCGTCGCCGGGGCCTCCTACGAGCAGTACTTC. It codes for CSVAGASYEQYF.

CDR3: CASSQEGPDTQYF. CDR3 in DNA: TGTGCCAGCTCACAGGAGGGCCCAGATACGCAGTATTTT. V gene TRBV18 combines with J gene TRBJ2-3; possible D gene TRBD2, 6 bases. Looked up from germline, CDR1 is KGHSH and CDR2 is LQKENI. CDR3 length: 13 residues. The V gene lost 4 bases and the J gene lost 4 bases, with 9 bases spanning the gap.

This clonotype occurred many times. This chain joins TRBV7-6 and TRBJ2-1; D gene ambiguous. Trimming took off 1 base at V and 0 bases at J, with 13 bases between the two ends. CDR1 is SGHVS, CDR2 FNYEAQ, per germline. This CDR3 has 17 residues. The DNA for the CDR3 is TGTGCCAGCAGCTTAGGGTTTACGATCCCCTCCTACAATGAGCAGTTCTTC. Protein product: CASSLGFTIPSYNEQFF. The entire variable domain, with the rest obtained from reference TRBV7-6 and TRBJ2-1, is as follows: GAGVSQSPRYKVTKRGQDVALRCDPISGHVSLYWYRQALGQGPEFLTYFNYEAQQDKSGLPNDRFSAERPEGSISTLTIQRTEQRDSAMYRCASSLGFTIPSYNEQFFGPGTRLTVL.

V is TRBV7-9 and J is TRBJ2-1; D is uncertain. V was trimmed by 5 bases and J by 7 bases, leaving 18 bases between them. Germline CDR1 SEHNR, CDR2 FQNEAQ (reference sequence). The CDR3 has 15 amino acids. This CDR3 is CASSPRRSVGNEQFF. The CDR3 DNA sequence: TGTGCCAGCAGCCCCAGACGTTCAGTCGGGAATGAGCAGTTCTTC. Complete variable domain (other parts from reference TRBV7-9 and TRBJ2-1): DTGVSQNPRHKITKRGQNVTFRCDPISEHNRLYWYRQTLGQGPEFLTYFQNEAQLEKSRLLSDRFSAERPKGSFSTLEIQRTEQGDSAMYLCASSPRRSVGNEQFFGPGTRLTVL.

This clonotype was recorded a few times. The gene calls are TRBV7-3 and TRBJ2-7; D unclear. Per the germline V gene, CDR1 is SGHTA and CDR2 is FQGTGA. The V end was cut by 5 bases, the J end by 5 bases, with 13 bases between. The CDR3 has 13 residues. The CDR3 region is CASSPARTHEQYF. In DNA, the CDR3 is TGTGCCAGCAGCCCAGCTAGGACCCACGAGCAGTACTTC. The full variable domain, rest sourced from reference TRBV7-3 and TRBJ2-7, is GAGVSQTPSNKVTEKGKYVELRCDPISGHTALYWYRQSLGQGPEFLIYFQGTGAADDSGLPNDRFFAVRPEGSVSTLKIQRTERGDSAVYLCASSPARTHEQYFGPGTRLTVT.

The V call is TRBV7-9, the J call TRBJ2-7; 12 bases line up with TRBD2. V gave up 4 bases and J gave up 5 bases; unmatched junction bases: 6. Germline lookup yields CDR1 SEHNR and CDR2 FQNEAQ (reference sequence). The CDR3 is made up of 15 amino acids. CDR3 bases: TGTGCCAGCAGCTCCGGACTAGCGGGACACCACGAGCAGTACTTC. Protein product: CASSSGLAGHHEQYF.

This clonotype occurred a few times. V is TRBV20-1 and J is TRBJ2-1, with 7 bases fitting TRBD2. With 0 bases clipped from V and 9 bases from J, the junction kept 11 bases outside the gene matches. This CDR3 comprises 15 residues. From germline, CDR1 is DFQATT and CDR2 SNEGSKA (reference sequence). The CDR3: CSARDGVGGFREQFF. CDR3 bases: TGCAGTGCTAGAGATGGGGTCGGGGGGTTCCGTGAGCAGTTCTTC.

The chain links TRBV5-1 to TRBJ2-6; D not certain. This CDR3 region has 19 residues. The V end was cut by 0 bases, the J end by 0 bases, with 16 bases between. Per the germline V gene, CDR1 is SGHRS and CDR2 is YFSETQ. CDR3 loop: CASSLVSGPVSSGANVLTF. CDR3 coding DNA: TGCGCCAGCAGCTTGGTTTCGGGTCCAGTTAGCTCTGGGGCCAACGTCCTGACTTTC.

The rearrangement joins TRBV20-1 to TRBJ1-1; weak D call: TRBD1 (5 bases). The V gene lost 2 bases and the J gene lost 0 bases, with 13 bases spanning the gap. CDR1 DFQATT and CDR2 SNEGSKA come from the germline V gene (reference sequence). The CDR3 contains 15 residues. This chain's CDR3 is CSARLGGLVNTEAFF. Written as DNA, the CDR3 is TGCAGTGCTAGACTTGGGGGGTTGGTGAACACTGAAGCTTTCTTT.

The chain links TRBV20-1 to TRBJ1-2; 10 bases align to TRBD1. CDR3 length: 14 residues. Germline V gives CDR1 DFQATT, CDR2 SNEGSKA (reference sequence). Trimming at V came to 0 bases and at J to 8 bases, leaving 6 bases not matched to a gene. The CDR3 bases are TGCAGTGCTAGAGAGGGACAGGGGATAGGAGGCTACACCTTC. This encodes CSAREGQGIGGYTF.

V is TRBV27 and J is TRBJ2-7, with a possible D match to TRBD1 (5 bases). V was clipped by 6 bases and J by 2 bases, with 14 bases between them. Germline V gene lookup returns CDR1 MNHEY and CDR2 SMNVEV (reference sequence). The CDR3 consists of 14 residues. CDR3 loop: CASSLYGATYEQYF. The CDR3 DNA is TGTGCCAGCAGCCTGTATGGGGCAACCTACGAGCAGTACTTC.

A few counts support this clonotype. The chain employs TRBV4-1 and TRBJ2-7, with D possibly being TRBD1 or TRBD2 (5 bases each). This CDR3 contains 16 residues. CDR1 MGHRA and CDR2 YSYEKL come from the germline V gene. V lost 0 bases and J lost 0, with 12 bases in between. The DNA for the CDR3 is TGCGCCAGCAGCCAAGATGGGACGGTAAGCTCCTACGAGCAGTACTTC. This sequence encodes CASSQDGTVSSYEQYF.

CDR3 nucleotide sequence: TGTGCCAGCAGCCCGATGACTAGCGGGGGCCACGAGCAGTACTTC. Protein product: CASSPMTSGGHEQYF. The V gene is TRBV11-1, the J gene TRBJ2-7; 12 bases are shared with TRBD2. Germline CDR1 is SGHAT and CDR2 is FQDESV (reference sequence). J was trimmed by 5 bases and V by 5 bases; bases with no gene match: 7. This CDR3 is built from 15 residues.

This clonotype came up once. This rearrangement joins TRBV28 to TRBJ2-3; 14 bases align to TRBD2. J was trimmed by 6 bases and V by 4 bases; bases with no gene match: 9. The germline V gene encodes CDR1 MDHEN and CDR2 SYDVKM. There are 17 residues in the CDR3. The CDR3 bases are TGTGCCAGCAGTTCCGGGACTAGCGGGAGACGGGGGGATACGCAGTATTTT. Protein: CASSSGTSGRRGDTQYF.

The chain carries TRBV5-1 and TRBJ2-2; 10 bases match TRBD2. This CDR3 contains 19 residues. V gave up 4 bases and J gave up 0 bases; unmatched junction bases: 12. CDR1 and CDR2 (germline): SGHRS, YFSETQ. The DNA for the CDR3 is TGCGCCAGCAGCCGCCTCGGGCTAGCGGGGGACTCGAACACCGGGGAGCTGTTTTTT. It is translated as CASSRLGLAGDSNTGELFF.

The CDR3, as DNA: TGTGCCAGCAGCTGGGACAATCCGAACACTGAAGCTTTCTTT. This translates into CASSWDNPNTEAFF. The rearrangement uses TRBV7-9 and TRBJ1-1; D may be TRBD1 (6 bases). V lost 4 bases and J 1 base, leaving 10 bases between the germline ends. Germline V CDR1 and CDR2: SEHNR, FQNEAQ (reference sequence). The CDR3 is 14 residues long.

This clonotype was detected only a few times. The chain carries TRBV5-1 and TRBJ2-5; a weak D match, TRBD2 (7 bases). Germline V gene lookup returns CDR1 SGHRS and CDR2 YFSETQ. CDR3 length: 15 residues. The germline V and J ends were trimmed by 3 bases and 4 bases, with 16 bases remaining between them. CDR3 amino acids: CASSSWGGLRETQYF. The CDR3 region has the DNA TGCGCCAGCAGCTCCTGGGGGGGGCTCAGAGAGACCCAGTACTTC.

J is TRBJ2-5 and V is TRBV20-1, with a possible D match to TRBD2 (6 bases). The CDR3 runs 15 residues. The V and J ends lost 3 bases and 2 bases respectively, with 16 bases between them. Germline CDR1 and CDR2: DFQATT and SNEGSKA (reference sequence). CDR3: CSARGRGGWQETQYF. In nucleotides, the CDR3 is TGCAGTGCTAGGGGGCGGGGCGGGTGGCAAGAGACCCAGTACTTC.